This T cell receptor (beta chain) was identified during a study of blood T cell repertoires in COVID-19. For the study at large: Sites in the United States, Italy and Spain provided acute and convalescent COVID-19 samples. The cDNA or gDNA used as material had been derived from T cells, B-cell-depleted T cells, or PBMCs.

From germline, CDR1 is MNHNS and CDR2 SASEGT. CDR3 length equals 15 residues. With 0 bases removed from V and 0 bases from J, the gap between germline ends came to 6 bases. Original analysis: How many nucleated cells were present was estimated from reference gene primer amplification. Libraries were prepared by immunoSEQ multiplex PCR; TCRdb keeps only in-frame clonotypes and omits some of them. V and J calls and clone size are copied from that table; D and trimming were computed from the DNA. Here the sample spans under 300,000 clones, 87% being singletons. What was sequenced was peripheral blood. The receptor comes from a man aged 55 to 70 who had recovered from COVID-19. The chain has TRBV6-1 and TRBJ1-3; no firm D call. The DNA of the CDR3 is TGTGCCAGCAGTGAAGCGGAGGGCTCTGGAAACACCATATATTTT. The encoded protein is CASSEAEGSGNTIYF.